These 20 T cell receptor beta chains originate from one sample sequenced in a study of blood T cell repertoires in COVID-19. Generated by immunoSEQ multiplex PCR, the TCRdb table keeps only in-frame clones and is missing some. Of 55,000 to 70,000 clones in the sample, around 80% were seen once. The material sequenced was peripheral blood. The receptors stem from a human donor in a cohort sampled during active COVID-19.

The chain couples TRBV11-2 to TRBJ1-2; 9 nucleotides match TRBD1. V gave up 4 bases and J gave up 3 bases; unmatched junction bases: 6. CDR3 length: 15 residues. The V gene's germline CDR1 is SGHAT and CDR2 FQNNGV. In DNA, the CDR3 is TGTGCCAGCAGCTCATTACGGACAGGGGACTATGGCTACACCTTC. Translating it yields CASSSLRTGDYGYTF.

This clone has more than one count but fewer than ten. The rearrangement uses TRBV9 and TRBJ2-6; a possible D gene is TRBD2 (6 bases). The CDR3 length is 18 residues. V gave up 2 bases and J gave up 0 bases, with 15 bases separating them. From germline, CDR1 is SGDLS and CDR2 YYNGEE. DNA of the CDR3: TGTGCCAGCAGCGTTTCCGGGACTCCGAGCTCTGGGGCCAACGTCCTGACTTTC. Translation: CASSVSGTPSSGANVLTF.

The DNA of the CDR3 is TGTGCCAGCAGTAAGTCTAGCGGGGTCCCCGACAATGAGCAGTTCTTC. This sequence encodes CASSKSSGVPDNEQFF. The rearrangement links TRBV27 to TRBJ2-1; 9 nucleotides line up with TRBD2. The germline V gene has CDR1 MNHEY and CDR2 SMNVEV (reference sequence). Trimming at V came to 5 bases and at J to 5 bases, leaving 10 bases not matched to a gene. CDR3 length: 16 residues.

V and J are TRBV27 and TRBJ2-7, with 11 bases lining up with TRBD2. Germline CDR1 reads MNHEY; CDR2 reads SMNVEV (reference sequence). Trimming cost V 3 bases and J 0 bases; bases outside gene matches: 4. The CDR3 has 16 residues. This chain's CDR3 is CASSLDGTSGSYEQYF. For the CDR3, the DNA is TGTGCCAGCAGTTTGGATGGGACTAGCGGCTCCTACGAGCAGTACTTC.

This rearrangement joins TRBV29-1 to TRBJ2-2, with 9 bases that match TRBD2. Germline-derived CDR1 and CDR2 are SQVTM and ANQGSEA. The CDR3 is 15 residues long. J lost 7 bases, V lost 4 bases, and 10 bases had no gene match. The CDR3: CSVGGSGGSGGELFF. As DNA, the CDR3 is TGCAGCGTTGGGGGCAGCGGGGGGTCCGGCGGGGAGCTGTTTTTT.

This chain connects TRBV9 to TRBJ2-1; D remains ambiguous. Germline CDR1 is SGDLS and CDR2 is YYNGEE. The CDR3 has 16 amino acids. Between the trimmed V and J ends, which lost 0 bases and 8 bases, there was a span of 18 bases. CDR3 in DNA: TGTGCCAGCAGCGTAGGGTCCGGGTCTCGTATCGATGAGCAGTTCTTC. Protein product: CASSVGSGSRIDEQFF.

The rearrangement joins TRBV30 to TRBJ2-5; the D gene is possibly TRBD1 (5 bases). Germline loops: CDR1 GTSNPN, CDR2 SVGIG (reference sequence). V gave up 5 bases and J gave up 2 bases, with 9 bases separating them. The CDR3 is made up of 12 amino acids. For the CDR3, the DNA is TGTGCCTGGGGAAGACAGCAAGAGACCCAGTACTTC. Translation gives CAWGRQQETQYF.

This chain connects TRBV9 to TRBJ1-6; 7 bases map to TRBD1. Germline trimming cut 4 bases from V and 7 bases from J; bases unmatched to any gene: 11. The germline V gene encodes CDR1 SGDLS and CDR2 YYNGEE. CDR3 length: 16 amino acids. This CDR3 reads CASSPQDLQGNSPLHF. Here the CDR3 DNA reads TGTGCCAGCAGCCCCCAAGATTTACAGGGGAATTCACCCCTCCACTTT.

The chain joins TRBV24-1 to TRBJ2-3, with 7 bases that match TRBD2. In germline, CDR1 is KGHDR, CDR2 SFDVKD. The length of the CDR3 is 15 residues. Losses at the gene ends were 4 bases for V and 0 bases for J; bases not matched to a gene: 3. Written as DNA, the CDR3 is TGTGCCACCAGTGAACGGGGGGTGAGCACAGATACGCAGTATTTT. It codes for CATSERGVSTDTQYF.

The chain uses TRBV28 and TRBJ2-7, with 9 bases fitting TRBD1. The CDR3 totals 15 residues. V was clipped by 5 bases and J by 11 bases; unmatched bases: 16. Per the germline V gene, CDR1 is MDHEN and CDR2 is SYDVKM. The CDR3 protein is CASSPRTGEMVREYF. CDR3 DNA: TGTGCCAGCAGTCCAAGGACAGGGGAGATGGTTAGGGAGTACTTC.

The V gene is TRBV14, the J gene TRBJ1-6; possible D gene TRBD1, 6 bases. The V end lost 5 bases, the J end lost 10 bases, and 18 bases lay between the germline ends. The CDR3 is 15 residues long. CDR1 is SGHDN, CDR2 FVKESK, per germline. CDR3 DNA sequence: TGTGCCAGCAGCTCGATCGGGGGGGCGAGCTCACCCCTCCACTTT. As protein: CASSSIGGASSPLHF.

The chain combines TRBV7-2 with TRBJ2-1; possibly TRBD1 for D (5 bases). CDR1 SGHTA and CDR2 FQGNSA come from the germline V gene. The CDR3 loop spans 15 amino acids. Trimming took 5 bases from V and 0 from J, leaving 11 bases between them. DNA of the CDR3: TGTGCCAGCAGCCCCCGACAGTTCTCCTACAATGAGCAGTTCTTC. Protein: CASSPRQFSYNEQFF. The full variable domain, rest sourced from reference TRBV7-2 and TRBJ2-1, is GAGVSQSPSNKVTEKGKDVELRCDPISGHTALYWYRQSLGQGLEFLIYFQGNSAPDKSGLPSDRFSAERTGGSVSTLTIQRTQQEDSAVYLCASSPRQFSYNEQFFGPGTRLTVL.

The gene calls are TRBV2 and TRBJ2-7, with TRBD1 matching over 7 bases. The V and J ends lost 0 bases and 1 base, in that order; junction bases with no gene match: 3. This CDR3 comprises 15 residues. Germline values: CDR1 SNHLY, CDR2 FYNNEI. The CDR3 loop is CASSEAGQVSYEQYF. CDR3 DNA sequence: TGTGCCAGCAGTGAAGCCGGACAGGTTTCCTACGAGCAGTACTTC.

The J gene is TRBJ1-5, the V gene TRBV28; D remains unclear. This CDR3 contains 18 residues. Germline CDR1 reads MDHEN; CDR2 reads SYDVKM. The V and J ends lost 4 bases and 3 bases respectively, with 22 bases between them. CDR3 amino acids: CASSSSLGLGSFNQPQHF. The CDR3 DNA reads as TGTGCCAGCAGTTCTAGTTTAGGACTGGGGAGTTTCAATCAGCCCCAGCATTTT.

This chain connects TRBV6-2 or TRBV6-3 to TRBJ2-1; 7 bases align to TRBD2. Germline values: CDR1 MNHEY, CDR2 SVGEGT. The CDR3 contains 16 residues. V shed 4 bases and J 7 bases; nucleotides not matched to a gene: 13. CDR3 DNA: TGTGCCAGCAGTTCGAACGGACTAGGTTTGTTGAATGAGCAGTTCTTC. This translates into CASSSNGLGLLNEQFF.

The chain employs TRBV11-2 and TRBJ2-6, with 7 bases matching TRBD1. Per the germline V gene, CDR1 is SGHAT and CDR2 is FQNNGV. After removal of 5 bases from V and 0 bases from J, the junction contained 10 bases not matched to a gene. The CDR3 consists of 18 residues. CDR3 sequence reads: CASSPLRDSNSGANVLTF. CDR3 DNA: TGTGCCAGCAGCCCACTACGGGACAGTAACTCTGGGGCCAACGTCCTGACTTTC.

CDR3 amino acids: CSVGDSAEPQHF. CDR3 DNA: TGCAGCGTTGGGGACAGCGCAGAGCCCCAGCATTTT. The chain is built from TRBV29-1 and TRBJ1-5; TRBD1 matches 7 bases. CDR3 length: 12 residues. CDR1 is SQVTM, CDR2 ANQGSEA, per germline. After removal of 4 bases from V and 8 bases from J, the junction contained 5 bases not matched to a gene.

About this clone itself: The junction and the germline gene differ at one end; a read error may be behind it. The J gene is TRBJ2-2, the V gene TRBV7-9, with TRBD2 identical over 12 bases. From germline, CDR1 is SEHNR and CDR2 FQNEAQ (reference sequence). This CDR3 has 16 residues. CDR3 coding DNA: TGTGCCAGCAGCCTAGCGGGAGGGGCCAACACCGGGGAGCTGTTTTTT. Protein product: CASSLAGGANTGELFF.

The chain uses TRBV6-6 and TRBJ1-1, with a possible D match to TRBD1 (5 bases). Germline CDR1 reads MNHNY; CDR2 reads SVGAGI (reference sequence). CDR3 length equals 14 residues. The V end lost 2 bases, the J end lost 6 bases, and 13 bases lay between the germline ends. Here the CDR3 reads CASSYLGQASEAFF. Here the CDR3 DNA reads TGTGCCAGCAGTTACCTCGGACAAGCCTCTGAAGCTTTCTTT.

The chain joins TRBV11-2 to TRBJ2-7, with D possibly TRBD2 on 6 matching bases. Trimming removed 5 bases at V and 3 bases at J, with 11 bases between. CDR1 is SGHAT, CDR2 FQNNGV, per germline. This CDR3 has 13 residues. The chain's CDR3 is CASSASGGYEQYF. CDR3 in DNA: TGTGCCAGCAGCGCCTCCGGGGGCTACGAGCAGTACTTC.